Below, 6 T cell receptor beta chains from the same sample are listed, as sequenced in a study of blood T cells in healthy people across ages. A second PCR of about 7 to 12 cycles used a sample-barcoded 5' primer and a J-beta primer mix. TCRdb used MiXCR to reprocess the 5' RACE reads, holding one entry per CDR3 protein. Here the sample spans 1.5 million to 2 million distinct CDR3 sequences, under 30% being singletons. Material: blood. Source of these receptors: a woman between 25 and 40 years old in good health.

This chain connects TRBV20-1 to TRBJ1-5; no clear D. The CDR3 loop spans 13 amino acids. With 6 bases removed from V and 4 bases from J, the gap between germline ends came to 13 bases. From germline, CDR1 is DFQATT and CDR2 SNEGSKA (reference sequence). CDR3 in DNA: TGCAGTGCCTTGTCACAGACTAATCAGCCCCAGCATTTT. This translates into CSALSQTNQPQHF.

The genes are TRBV20-1 and TRBJ2-1, with 8 bases matching TRBD2. The CDR3 is 17 amino acids. Germline lookup yields CDR1 DFQATT and CDR2 SNEGSKA (reference sequence). Trimming at V came to 3 bases and at J to 3 bases, leaving 13 bases not matched to a gene. The CDR3 sequence is CSASIAGGRWGYNEQFF. The CDR3 DNA reads as TGCAGTGCTAGTATTGCGGGGGGCCGTTGGGGCTACAATGAGCAGTTCTTC.

This clonotype has more than one count but fewer than ten. The chain carries TRBV12-3 or TRBV12-4 and TRBJ1-4; a weak D match, TRBD1 (5 bases). Trimming cost V 2 bases and J 5 bases, with 9 bases left between them. The CDR3 extends over 14 amino acids. The DNA of the CDR3 is TGTGCCAGCAGTTTATCAGGGAGAAATGAAAAACTGTTTTTT. Protein product: CASSLSGRNEKLFF.

The chain joins TRBV7-9 to TRBJ1-4; D is perhaps TRBD1 (5 bases). Trimming took 1 base from V and 5 from J, leaving 8 bases between them. The CDR3 contains 14 residues. Germline V gene data show CDR1 as SEHNR and CDR2 as FQNEAQ (reference sequence). The CDR3 reads CASSLGRVNEKLFF. CDR3 sequence (DNA): TGTGCCAGCAGCTTAGGCAGGGTGAATGAAAAACTGTTTTTT.

The table lists this clonotype with a few counts. The chain recombines TRBV5-1 with TRBJ1-2, with D possibly matching TRBD1 (6 bases). Germline CDR1 is SGHRS and CDR2 is YFSETQ. This CDR3 region has 15 residues. Trimming removed 5 bases at V and 3 bases at J, with 17 bases between. CDR3 nucleotide sequence: TGCGCCAGCAGGGCGACAGGTTCCCCTTACTATGGCTACACCTTC. Translation: CASRATGSPYYGYTF.

This clonotype was seen many times. V usage is TRBV2 and J usage is TRBJ1-5, with a weak D call TRBD1 (5 bases). CDR1 is SNHLY and CDR2 is FYNNEI in the germline V gene. CDR3 length equals 15 residues. V dropped 0 bases and J dropped 2 bases, with 8 bases sitting between them. The CDR3 DNA reads TGTGCCAGCAGTGAAGCAGGAGGGGGCAATCAGCCCCAGCATTTT. Protein sequence: CASSEAGGGNQPQHF.